This T cell receptor (beta chain) appears in the sequencing data of a study of CD8 T cells in Susac syndrome. CD8+ and CD4+ blood T cells underwent TCR beta sequencing. Random hexamers served to reverse transcribe about 0.5 to 1 ug RNA. Amplification of TCR beta CDR3 by immunoSEQ multiplex PCR spanned 54 Vbeta and 13 Jbeta. TCRdb ran MiXCR on the immunoSEQ multiplex PCR reads and lists one entry per CDR3 protein. The data contain a few hundred thousand distinct CDR3 sequences, around 85% of them singletons. The V gene's germline CDR1 is MNHEY and CDR2 SVGEGT. The CDR3 is made up of 13 amino acids. Trimming took off 0 bases at V and 6 bases at J, with 9 bases between the two ends.

This TCR was recovered from a human donor with multiple sclerosis. The chain carries TRBV6-2 or TRBV6-3 and TRBJ2-7; D is unresolved. The specimen was CD8+ T cells from PBMCs. In DNA form, the CDR3 reads TGTGCCAGCAGTTACTCGAATGGACCCGAGCAGTACTTC. It is translated as CASSYSNGPEQYF.